The rows below give T cell receptor beta chains drawn from one sample of a study of blood T cells in healthy people across ages. TCRdb reanalysed the 5' RACE reads using MiXCR and keeps one entry per CDR3 protein. The repertoire has 850,000 or so distinct CDR3 sequences, around 28% of them found once; the top ten carry approximately 15%. Sequences were obtained from blood. These receptors were taken from a woman of 80 years or more in good health. Each CDR3 is given with its conserved first and last residue. Each record gives: V gene, J gene, CDR3 protein.

v_call: TRBV14
j_call: TRBJ2-5
cdr3_aa: CASSQDFGQLQETQYF

v_call: TRBV2
j_call: TRBJ1-5
cdr3_aa: CASMGRGSDQPQHF

v_call: TRBV11-2
j_call: TRBJ2-1
cdr3_aa: CASSLISTRGEQFF

v_call: TRBV7-7
j_call: NA
cdr3_aa: CTSSLSRVETQYF

v_call: TRBV2
j_call: TRBJ2-3
cdr3_aa: CASRQGSRTSTDTQYF

v_call: TRBV7-2
j_call: TRBJ2-7
cdr3_aa: CASKSQVGLSYEQYF

v_call: TRBV6-1
j_call: TRBJ1-5
cdr3_aa: CASSDGQGGNQPQHF

v_call: TRBV27
j_call: TRBJ2-7
cdr3_aa: CASSPWGGDEAQYF

v_call: TRBV6-6
j_call: TRBJ2-5
cdr3_aa: CASHPQETQYF

v_call: TRBV5-1
j_call: TRBJ2-2
cdr3_aa: CASSRTGWDTGELFF

v_call: TRBV18
j_call: TRBJ2-7
cdr3_aa: CARSPPGGLGNYEQYF

v_call: TRBV28
j_call: TRBJ2-1
cdr3_aa: CASSSPALADNEQFF

v_call: TRBV2
j_call: TRBJ2-7
cdr3_aa: CASRDTGYEQYF

v_call: TRBV12-3/TRBV12-4
j_call: TRBJ1-2
cdr3_aa: CASSLGTRTNYGYTF

v_call: TRBV5-6
j_call: TRBJ2-5
cdr3_aa: CASSLPGLAQETQYF

v_call: TRBV5-1
j_call: TRBJ2-1
cdr3_aa: CASSLATSSYNEQFF

v_call: TRBV6-6
j_call: TRBJ1-1
cdr3_aa: CASSYGNLRDHGTEAFF

v_call: TRBV2
j_call: TRBJ2-2
cdr3_aa: CASVLRAYTGELFF

v_call: TRBV20-1
j_call: TRBJ1-5
cdr3_aa: CSARQQRNQPQHF

v_call: TRBV7-2
j_call: TRBJ2-5
cdr3_aa: CASSERLVAETQYF

v_call: TRBV5-1
j_call: TRBJ1-1
cdr3_aa: CASSWSGGDTEAFF

v_call: TRBV20-1
j_call: TRBJ1-5
cdr3_aa: CSARVSGNNQPQHF

v_call: TRBV7-9
j_call: TRBJ2-3
cdr3_aa: CASSSWGSSTDTQYF

v_call: TRBV9
j_call: TRBJ2-3
cdr3_aa: CASSSSSGADTQYF

v_call: TRBV7-9
j_call: TRBJ2-7
cdr3_aa: CASSLGPGTGGTYEQYF

v_call: TRBV6-4
j_call: TRBJ2-3
cdr3_aa: CASSPWTSDTDTQYF